This T cell receptor (beta chain) comes out of a study of blood T cells in healthy people across ages. The germline V gene has CDR1 LNHDA and CDR2 SQIVND (reference sequence). The ends lost 6 bases at V and 4 bases at J; junction bases unmatched: 10. The length of the CDR3 is 16 residues. Primed by a sample-barcoded 5' primer and a J-beta primer mix, a second PCR proceeded for about 7 to 11 cycles. One entry per CDR3 protein results from TCRdb running MiXCR on the 5' RACE reads. The data show around 500,000 distinct CDR3 sequences, with about 29% seen just once and under 4.5% held by the top ten. The data were also submitted as part of a second study, on T cells of mothers and their children.

The sequence derives from a boy younger than 10 in good health. Sequenced material: blood. The chain combines TRBV19 with TRBJ2-7; 12 nucleotides match TRBD2. DNA of the CDR3: TGTGCCAGTAGCCCCAGGAGGACTAGCGGGAAATACGAGCAGTACTTC. Protein product: CASSPRRTSGKYEQYF.